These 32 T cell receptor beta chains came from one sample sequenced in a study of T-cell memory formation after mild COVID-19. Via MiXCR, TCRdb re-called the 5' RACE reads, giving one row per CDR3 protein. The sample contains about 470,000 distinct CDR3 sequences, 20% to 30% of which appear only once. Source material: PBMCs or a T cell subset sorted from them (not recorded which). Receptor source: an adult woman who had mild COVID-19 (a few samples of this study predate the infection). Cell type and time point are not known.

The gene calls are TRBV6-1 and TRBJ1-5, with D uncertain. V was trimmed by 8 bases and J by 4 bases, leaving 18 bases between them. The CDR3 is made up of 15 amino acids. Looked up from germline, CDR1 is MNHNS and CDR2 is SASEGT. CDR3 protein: CASREDGVGNQPQHF. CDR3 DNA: TGTGCCAGCCGAGAGGACGGGGTGGGAAATCAGCCCCAGCATTTT.

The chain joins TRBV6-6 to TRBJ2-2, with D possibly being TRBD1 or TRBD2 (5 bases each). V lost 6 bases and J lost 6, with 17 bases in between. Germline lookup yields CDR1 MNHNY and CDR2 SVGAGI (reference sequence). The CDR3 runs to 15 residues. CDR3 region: CASSLGAGIAGELFF. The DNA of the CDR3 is TGTGCCAGCAGCCTTGGGGCGGGTATAGCCGGGGAGCTGTTTTTT.

The CDR3 DNA follows: TGTGCCAGCAGACGGACAGGGCGGGAGGAGACCCAGTACTTC. It is translated as CASRRTGREETQYF. The chain joins TRBV6-5 to TRBJ2-5; perhaps TRBD1 as D (8 bases). Trimming left V 6 bases short and J 5 bases short, with 16 bases between. The CDR3 totals 14 residues. Looked up from germline, CDR1 is MNHEY and CDR2 is SVGAGI.

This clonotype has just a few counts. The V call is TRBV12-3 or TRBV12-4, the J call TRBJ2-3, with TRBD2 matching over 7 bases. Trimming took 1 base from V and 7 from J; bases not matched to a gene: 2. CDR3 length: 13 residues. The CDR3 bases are TGTGCCAGCAGTTTAGGGACTAGGAATACGCAGTATTTT. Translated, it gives CASSLGTRNTQYF.

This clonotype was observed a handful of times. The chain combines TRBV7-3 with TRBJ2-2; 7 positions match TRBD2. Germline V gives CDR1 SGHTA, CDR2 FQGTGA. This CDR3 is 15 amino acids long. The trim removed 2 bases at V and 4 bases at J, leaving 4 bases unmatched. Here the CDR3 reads CASSLLASGTGELFF. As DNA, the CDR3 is TGTGCCAGCAGCTTACTGGCTAGCGGCACCGGGGAGCTGTTTTTT.

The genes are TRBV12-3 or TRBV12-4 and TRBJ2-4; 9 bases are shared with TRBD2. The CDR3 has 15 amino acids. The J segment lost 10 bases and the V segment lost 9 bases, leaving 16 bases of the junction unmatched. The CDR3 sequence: CASDNSGSPMGIQYF. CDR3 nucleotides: TGTGCCAGTGACAATAGCGGGAGTCCTATGGGGATTCAGTACTTC.

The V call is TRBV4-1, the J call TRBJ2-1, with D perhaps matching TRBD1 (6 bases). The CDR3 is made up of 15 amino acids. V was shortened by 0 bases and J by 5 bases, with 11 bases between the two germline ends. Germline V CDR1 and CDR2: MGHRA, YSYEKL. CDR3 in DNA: TGCGCCAGCAGCCAAGAGGGGGCAGGGGACAATGAGCAGTTCTTC. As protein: CASSQEGAGDNEQFF.

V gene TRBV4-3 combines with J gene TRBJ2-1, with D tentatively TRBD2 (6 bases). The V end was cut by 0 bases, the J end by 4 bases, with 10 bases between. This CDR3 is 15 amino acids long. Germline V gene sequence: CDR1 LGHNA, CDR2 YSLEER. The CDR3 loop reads CASSQDLASYNEQFF. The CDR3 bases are TGCGCCAGCAGCCAAGATCTAGCGAGTTACAATGAGCAGTTCTTC.

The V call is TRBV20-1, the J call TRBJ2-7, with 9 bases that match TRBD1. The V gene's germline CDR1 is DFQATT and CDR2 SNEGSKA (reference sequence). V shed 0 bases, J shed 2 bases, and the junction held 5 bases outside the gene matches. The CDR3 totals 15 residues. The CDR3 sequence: CSARDSGTGPYEQYF. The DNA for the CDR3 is TGCAGTGCTAGAGACTCCGGGACAGGGCCCTACGAGCAGTACTTC.

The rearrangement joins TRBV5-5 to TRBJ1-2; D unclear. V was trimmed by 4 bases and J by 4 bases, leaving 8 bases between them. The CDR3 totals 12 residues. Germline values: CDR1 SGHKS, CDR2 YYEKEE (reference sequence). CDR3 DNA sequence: TGTGCCAGCAGCGACGACCCCTATGGCTACACCTTC. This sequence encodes CASSDDPYGYTF.

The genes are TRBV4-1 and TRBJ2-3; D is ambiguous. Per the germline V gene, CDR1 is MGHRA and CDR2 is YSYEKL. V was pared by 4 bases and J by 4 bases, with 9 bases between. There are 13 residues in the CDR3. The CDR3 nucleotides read TGCGCCAGCAGCCGGACCCGAGCAGATACGCAGTATTTT. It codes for CASSRTRADTQYF.

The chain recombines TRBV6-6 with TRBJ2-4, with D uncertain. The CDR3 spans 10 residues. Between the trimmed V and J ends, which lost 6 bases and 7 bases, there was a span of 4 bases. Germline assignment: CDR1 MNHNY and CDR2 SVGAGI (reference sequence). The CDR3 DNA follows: TGTGCCAGCAGCCACAACATTCAGTACTTC. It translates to CASSHNIQYF.

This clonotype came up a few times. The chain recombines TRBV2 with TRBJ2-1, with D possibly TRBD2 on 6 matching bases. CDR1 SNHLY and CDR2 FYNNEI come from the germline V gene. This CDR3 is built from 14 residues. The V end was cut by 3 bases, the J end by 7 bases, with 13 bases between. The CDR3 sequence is CASSDIETSNEQFF. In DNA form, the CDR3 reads TGTGCCAGCAGTGATATCGAGACTAGTAATGAGCAGTTCTTC.

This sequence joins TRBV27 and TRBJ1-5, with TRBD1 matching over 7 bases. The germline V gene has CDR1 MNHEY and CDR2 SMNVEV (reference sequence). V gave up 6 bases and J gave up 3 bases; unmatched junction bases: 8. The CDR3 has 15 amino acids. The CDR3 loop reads CASRRGGHPNQPQHF. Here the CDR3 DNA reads TGTGCCAGCAGGCGAGGGGGCCACCCCAATCAGCCCCAGCATTTT.

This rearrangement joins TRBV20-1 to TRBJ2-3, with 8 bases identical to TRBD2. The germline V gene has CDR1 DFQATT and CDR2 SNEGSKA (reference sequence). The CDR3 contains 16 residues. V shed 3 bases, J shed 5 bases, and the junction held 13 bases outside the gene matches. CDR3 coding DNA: TGCAGTGCTAGTTTTACCCCGGGACTAGTTGGAGATACGCAGTATTTT. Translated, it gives CSASFTPGLVGDTQYF.

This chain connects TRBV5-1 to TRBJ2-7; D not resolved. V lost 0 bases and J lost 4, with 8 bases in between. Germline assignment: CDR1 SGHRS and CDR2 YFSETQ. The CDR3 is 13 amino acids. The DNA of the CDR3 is TGCGCCAGCAGCTTGGGGTACCGATACGAGCAGTACTTC. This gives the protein CASSLGYRYEQYF.

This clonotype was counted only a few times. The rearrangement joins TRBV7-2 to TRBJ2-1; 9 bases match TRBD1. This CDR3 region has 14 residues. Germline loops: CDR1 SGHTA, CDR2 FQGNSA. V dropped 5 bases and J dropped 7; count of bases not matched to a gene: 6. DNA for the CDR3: TGTGCCAGCAGCGCCTCGACAGGGGGGAATGAGCAGTTCTTC. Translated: CASSASTGGNEQFF.

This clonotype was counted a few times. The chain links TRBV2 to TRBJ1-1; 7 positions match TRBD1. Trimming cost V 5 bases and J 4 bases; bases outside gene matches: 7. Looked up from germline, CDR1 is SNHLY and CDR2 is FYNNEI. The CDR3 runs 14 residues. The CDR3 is CASSLTGFITEAFF. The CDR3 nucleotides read TGTGCCAGCAGTTTGACAGGGTTCATCACTGAAGCTTTCTTT.

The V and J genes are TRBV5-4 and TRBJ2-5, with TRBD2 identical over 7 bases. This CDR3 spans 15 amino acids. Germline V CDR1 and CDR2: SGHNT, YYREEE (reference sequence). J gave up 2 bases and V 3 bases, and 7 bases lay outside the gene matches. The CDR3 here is CASSSIAGAQETQYF. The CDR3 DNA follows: TGTGCCAGCAGCTCAATAGCGGGCGCACAAGAGACCCAGTACTTC.

The CDR3: CASSYEGSGYTF. DNA of the CDR3: TGTGCCAGCAGTTACGAGGGTTCTGGCTACACCTTC. The J gene is TRBJ1-2, the V gene TRBV6-5; no definite D call. The CDR3 runs 12 residues. CDR1 MNHEY and CDR2 SVGAGI come from the germline V gene. Between the trimmed V and J ends, which lost 2 bases and 7 bases, there was a span of 8 bases.

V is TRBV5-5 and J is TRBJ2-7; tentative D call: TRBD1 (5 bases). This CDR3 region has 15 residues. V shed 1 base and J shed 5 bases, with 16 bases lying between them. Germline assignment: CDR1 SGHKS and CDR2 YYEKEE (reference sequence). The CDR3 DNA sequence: TGTGCCAGCAGCTTGAGGTCTGGGGTCAGGGACGAGCAGTACTTC. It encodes CASSLRSGVRDEQYF.

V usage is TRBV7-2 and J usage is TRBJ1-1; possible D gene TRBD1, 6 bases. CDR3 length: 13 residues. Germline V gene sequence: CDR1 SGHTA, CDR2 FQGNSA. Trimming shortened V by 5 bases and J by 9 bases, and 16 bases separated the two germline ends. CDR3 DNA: TGTGCCAGCAGCCTTCAGAGGGGGGCCCAAGCTTTCTTT. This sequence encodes CASSLQRGAQAFF.

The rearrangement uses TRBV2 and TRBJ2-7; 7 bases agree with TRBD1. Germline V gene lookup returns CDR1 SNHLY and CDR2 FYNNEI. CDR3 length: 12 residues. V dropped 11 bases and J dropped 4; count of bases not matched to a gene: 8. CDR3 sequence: CAGGQAPYEQYF. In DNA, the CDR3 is TGTGCCGGCGGACAGGCCCCATACGAGCAGTACTTC. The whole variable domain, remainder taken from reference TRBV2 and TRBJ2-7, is EPEVTQTPSHQVTQMGQEVILRCVPISNHLYFYWYRQILGQKVEFLVSFYNNEISEKSEIFDDQFSVERPDGSNFTLKIRSTKLEDSAMYFCAGGQAPYEQYFGPGTRLTVT.

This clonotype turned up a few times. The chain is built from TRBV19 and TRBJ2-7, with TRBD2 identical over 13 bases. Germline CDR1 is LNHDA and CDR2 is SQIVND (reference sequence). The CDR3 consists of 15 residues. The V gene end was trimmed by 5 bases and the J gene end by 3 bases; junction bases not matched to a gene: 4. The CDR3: CASSSRLAGGYEQYF. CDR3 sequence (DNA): TGTGCCAGTAGTTCTAGACTAGCGGGAGGCTACGAGCAGTACTTC.

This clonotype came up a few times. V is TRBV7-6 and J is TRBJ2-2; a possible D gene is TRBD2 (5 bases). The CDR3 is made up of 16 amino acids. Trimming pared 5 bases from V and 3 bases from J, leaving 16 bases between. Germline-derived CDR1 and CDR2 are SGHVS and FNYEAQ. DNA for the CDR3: TGTGCCAGCAGCCCCGTCGGGGTCACGGACACCGGGGAGCTGTTTTTT. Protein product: CASSPVGVTDTGELFF.

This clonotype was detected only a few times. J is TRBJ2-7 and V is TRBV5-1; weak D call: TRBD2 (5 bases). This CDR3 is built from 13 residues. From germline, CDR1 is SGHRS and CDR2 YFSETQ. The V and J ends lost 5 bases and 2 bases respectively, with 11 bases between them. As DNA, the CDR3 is TGCGCCAGCAGACCTGACGGGACCTACGAGCAGTACTTC. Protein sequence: CASRPDGTYEQYF.

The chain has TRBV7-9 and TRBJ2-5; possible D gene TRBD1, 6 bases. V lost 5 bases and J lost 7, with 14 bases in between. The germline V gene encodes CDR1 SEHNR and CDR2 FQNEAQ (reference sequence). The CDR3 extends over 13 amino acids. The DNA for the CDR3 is TGTGCCAGCAGCACTCACAGGGACGGGACCCAGTACTTC. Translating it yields CASSTHRDGTQYF.

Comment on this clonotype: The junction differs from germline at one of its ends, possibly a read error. CDR3 sequence: CAIWYGRPIF. CDR3 sequence (DNA): TGTGCCATCTGGTACGGACGTCCCATTTTC. The rearrangement joins TRBV10-3 to TRBJ2-7; the D is unclear. Germline CDR1 ENHRY, CDR2 SYGVKD. The CDR3 runs 10 residues.

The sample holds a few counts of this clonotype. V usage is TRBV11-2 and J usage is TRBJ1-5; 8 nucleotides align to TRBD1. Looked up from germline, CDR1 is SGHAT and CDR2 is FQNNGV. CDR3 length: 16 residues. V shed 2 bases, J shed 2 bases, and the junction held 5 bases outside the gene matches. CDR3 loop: CASSLRTGYGNQPQHF. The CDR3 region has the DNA TGTGCCAGCAGCTTAAGGACAGGGTACGGCAATCAGCCCCAGCATTTT.

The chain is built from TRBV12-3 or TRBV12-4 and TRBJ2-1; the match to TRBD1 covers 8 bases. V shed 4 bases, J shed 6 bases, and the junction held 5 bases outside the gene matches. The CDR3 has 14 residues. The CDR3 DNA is TGTGCCAGCAGTTATGACAGGGGATCCAATGAGCAGTTCTTC. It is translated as CASSYDRGSNEQFF.

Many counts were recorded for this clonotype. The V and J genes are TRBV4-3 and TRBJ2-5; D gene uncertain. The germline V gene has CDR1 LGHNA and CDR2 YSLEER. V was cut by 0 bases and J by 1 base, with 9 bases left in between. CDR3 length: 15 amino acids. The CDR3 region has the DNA TGCGCCAGCAGCCAAGATAGGGCTCTCCAAGAGACCCAGTACTTC. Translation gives CASSQDRALQETQYF.

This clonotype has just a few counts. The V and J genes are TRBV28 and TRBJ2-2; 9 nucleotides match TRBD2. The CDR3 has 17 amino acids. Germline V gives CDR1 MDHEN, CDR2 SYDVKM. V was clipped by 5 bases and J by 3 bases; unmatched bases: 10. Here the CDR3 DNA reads TGTGCCAGCAGTACCTGGACTAGCGCGGGGGACACCGGGGAGCTGTTTTTT. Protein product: CASSTWTSAGDTGELFF.